This entry lists 18 T cell receptor beta chains sequenced from one sample in a study of shared clonotypes between healthy human individuals (dated by TCRdb to between 2020 and 2021). CD8 naive samples consisted of CD45RO-negative cells that were positively selected for CCR7, yielding a CD45RA+CCR7+ population without TemRA cells. Preparation of the library involved the immunoSEQ multiplex PCR assay. As stored in TCRdb, this immuneACCESS dataset retains in-frame rearrangements with V and J assigned. A fraction of the clones does not appear; measured against another copy, unresolved V genes explain less than half of the discrepancy, and the remainder lacks a known reason. This sample comprises about 2.2 million clones, about 93% of them detected only once. About 1.6% of the sample belongs to the ten largest clones. The source material was naive CD8+ T cells from PBMCs. According to the study, the label for this sample's cell subset or site signals: CD45RA+CCR7+. The receptors derive from a man aged 18 to 29 in good health. Some clones in this sample may be carry-over from other donors' samples.

The rearrangement uses TRBV9 and TRBJ2-2, with D perhaps TRBD2 (6 bases). V lost 4 bases, J lost 5 bases, and 12 bases lay in between. Germline lookup yields CDR1 SGDLS and CDR2 YYNGEE. The CDR3 runs 14 residues. The CDR3, as DNA: TGTGCCAGCAGCTCCCGGGACTTAACCGGGGAGCTGTTTTTT. Protein: CASSSRDLTGELFF.

This chain uses TRBV5-1 with TRBJ1-2; no clear D. Germline V lookup: CDR1 SGHRS, CDR2 YFSETQ. The CDR3 covers 13 residues. V lost 5 bases and J 4 bases, leaving 12 bases between the germline ends. The CDR3, as DNA: TGCGCCAGCAGAATGAATAGTATCTATGGCTACACCTTC. It specifies CASRMNSIYGYTF.

The chain is built from TRBV29-1 and TRBJ2-1, with 10 bases that match TRBD2. Germline loops: CDR1 SQVTM, CDR2 ANQGSEA. The CDR3 loop spans 15 amino acids. After removal of 6 bases from V and 6 bases from J, the junction contained 11 bases not matched to a gene. CDR3 coding DNA: TGCAGCGTAGTACCGGGACTAGCGCCTGGCAATGAGCAGTTCTTC. Translating gives CSVVPGLAPGNEQFF.

The chain couples TRBV9 to TRBJ1-2, with D possibly matching TRBD1 (5 bases). The CDR3 is made up of 15 amino acids. Germline V lookup: CDR1 SGDLS, CDR2 YYNGEE. The V end was cut by 3 bases, the J end by 2 bases, with 14 bases between. CDR3: CASSANSQGNYGYTF. CDR3 nucleotide sequence: TGTGCCAGCAGCGCTAACTCCCAGGGAAACTATGGCTACACCTTC.

The rearrangement joins TRBV6-1 to TRBJ2-7; 7 bases map to TRBD2. Germline-derived CDR1 and CDR2 are MNHNS and SASEGT. This CDR3 region has 12 residues. V lost 6 bases, J lost 4 bases, and 3 bases stayed unmatched. The CDR3: CASRGREYEQYF. CDR3 nucleotide sequence: TGTGCCAGCAGGGGGAGGGAGTACGAGCAGTACTTC.

The CDR3 nucleotides are TGTGCCAGCAGTTTAGGACTAGCGGGAGGATACACAGATACGCAGTATTTT. This gives the protein CASSLGLAGGYTDTQYF. This chain joins TRBV27 and TRBJ2-3; 14 nucleotides match TRBD2. The CDR3 spans 17 residues. Germline V gene data show CDR1 as MNHEY and CDR2 as SMNVEV (reference sequence). V lost 2 bases, J lost 2 bases, and 3 bases stayed unmatched.

This chain links TRBV19 with TRBJ1-1, with D tentatively TRBD1 (5 bases). Deletions cut 4 bases from V and 1 base from J, with 16 bases between. Germline V gene lookup returns CDR1 LNHDA and CDR2 SQIVND (reference sequence). The CDR3 has 16 residues. The DNA of the CDR3 is TGTGCCAGTAGTACTGAAACGCAGGGCGGGAACACTGAAGCTTTCTTT. Translation gives CASSTETQGGNTEAFF. Full variable domain (remainder filled in from reference TRBV19 and TRBJ1-1): DGGITQSPKYLFRKEGQNVTLSCEQNLNHDAMYWYRQDPGQGLRLIYYSQIVNDFQKGDIAEGYSVSREKKESFPLTVTSAQKNPTAFYLCASSTETQGGNTEAFFGQGTRLTVV.

This chain joins TRBV5-4 and TRBJ2-5, with D hard to call. Germline lookup yields CDR1 SGHNT and CDR2 YYREEE (reference sequence). V was trimmed by 0 bases and J by 5 bases, leaving 11 bases between them. This CDR3 has 14 amino acids. The CDR3 sequence: CASSLGTVGETQYF. CDR3 nucleotide sequence: TGTGCCAGCAGCTTGGGGACGGTAGGGGAGACCCAGTACTTC.

The chain's CDR3 is CSGEGTQSSYNEQFF. DNA for the CDR3: TGCAGCGGGGAGGGGACACAGAGCTCCTACAATGAGCAGTTCTTC. The gene calls are TRBV29-1 and TRBJ2-1; tentative D call: TRBD2 (7 bases). Germline values: CDR1 SQVTM, CDR2 ANQGSEA. V lost 7 bases and J 0 bases, leaving 16 bases between the germline ends. This CDR3 has 15 residues.

This CDR3 reads CASSLTSQTGDEQYF. The CDR3 DNA sequence: TGTGCCAGCAGTTTAACGTCCCAAACCGGGGACGAGCAGTACTTC. The V call is TRBV28, the J call TRBJ2-7; TRBD2 might be the D (5 bases). Between the trimmed V and J ends, which lost 2 bases and 5 bases, there was a span of 16 bases. Germline CDR1 reads MDHEN; CDR2 reads SYDVKM. This CDR3 region has 15 residues.

The CDR3 is CASSLMGRDYGYTF. Here the CDR3 DNA reads TGTGCCAGCAGCTTAATGGGCAGAGACTATGGCTACACCTTC. This sequence joins TRBV7-2 and TRBJ1-2; D remains ambiguous. V lost 2 bases to trimming and J lost 3 bases, with 10 bases between them. Germline CDR1 SGHTA, CDR2 FQGNSA. The CDR3 has 14 residues. The variable domain in full, completed from reference TRBV7-2 and TRBJ1-2, reads GAGVSQSPSNKVTEKGKDVELRCDPISGHTALYWYRQSLGQGLEFLIYFQGNSAPDKSGLPSDRFSAERTGGSVSTLTIQRTQQEDSAVYLCASSLMGRDYGYTFGSGTRLTVV.

The V call is TRBV7-9, the J call TRBJ2-2, with a weak D call TRBD1 (6 bases). This CDR3 contains 16 residues. Germline CDR1 reads SEHNR; CDR2 reads FQNEAQ (reference sequence). V lost 1 base and J lost 0, with 9 bases in between. The CDR3 sequence is CASSLEGGANTGELFF. CDR3 bases: TGTGCCAGCAGCTTAGAAGGGGGAGCGAACACCGGGGAGCTGTTTTTT. Complete variable domain (other parts from reference TRBV7-9 and TRBJ2-2): DTGVSQNPRHKITKRGQNVTFRCDPISEHNRLYWYRQTLGQGPEFLTYFQNEAQLEKSRLLSDRFSAERPKGSFSTLEIQRTEQGDSAMYLCASSLEGGANTGELFFGEGSRLTVL.

The chain combines TRBV9 with TRBJ2-1, with 10 positions matching TRBD2. The CDR3 extends over 16 amino acids. Germline V gene lookup returns CDR1 SGDLS and CDR2 YYNGEE. The junction had 9 bases not matched to a gene; V was cut back by 1 base and J by 8 bases. The CDR3 loop is CASSVRGASGSHEQFF. CDR3 coding DNA: TGTGCCAGCAGCGTAAGGGGGGCTAGCGGGAGCCATGAGCAGTTCTTC.

The count of this clone is one. The V call is TRBV4-1, the J call TRBJ2-2; 8 bases map to TRBD2. The CDR3 is made up of 15 amino acids. Germline CDR1 MGHRA, CDR2 YSYEKL. V dropped 3 bases and J dropped 5; count of bases not matched to a gene: 5. Written as DNA, the CDR3 is TGCGCCAGCAGCCACATTAGCGGGACAACCGGGGAGCTGTTTTTT. It translates to CASSHISGTTGELFF.

This chain uses TRBV7-3 with TRBJ1-1; D is perhaps TRBD1 (6 bases). The CDR3 has 16 amino acids. The germline CDR1 and CDR2 sequences are SGHTA and FQGTGA. V gave up 5 bases and J gave up 0 bases, with 16 bases separating them. This chain's CDR3 is CASSHRDKGLNTEAFF. CDR3 nucleotides: TGTGCCAGCAGCCATAGGGACAAGGGGCTGAACACTGAAGCTTTCTTT.

This chain connects TRBV29-1 to TRBJ2-7; maybe TRBD1 (5 bases). The V gene lost 7 bases and the J gene lost 0 bases, with 13 bases spanning the gap. The CDR3 is 13 residues long. Germline CDR1 reads SQVTM; CDR2 reads ANQGSEA. CDR3 loop: CSAWVGLSYEQYF. CDR3 nucleotide sequence: TGCAGCGCGTGGGTGGGGCTCTCCTACGAGCAGTACTTC.

The gene calls are TRBV7-8 and TRBJ2-1; TRBD2 matches 7 bases. This CDR3 comprises 12 residues. CDR1 is SGHVS and CDR2 is FQNEAQ in the germline V gene. V lost 3 bases and J lost 10; bases outside the gene matches: 3. CDR3 bases: TGTGCCAGCAGCTTGGCGGGAGTCGAGCAGTTCTTC. Translated, it gives CASSLAGVEQFF.

This chain joins TRBV7-9 and TRBJ1-1; 7 bases match TRBD1. The CDR3 extends over 15 amino acids. With 1 base clipped from V and 1 base from J, the junction kept 3 bases outside the gene matches. CDR1 and CDR2 from the germline V gene are SEHNR and FQNEAQ (reference sequence). The CDR3 sequence: CASSLEGQRNTEAFF. For the CDR3, the DNA is TGTGCCAGCAGCTTAGAGGGACAGCGGAACACTGAAGCTTTCTTT.